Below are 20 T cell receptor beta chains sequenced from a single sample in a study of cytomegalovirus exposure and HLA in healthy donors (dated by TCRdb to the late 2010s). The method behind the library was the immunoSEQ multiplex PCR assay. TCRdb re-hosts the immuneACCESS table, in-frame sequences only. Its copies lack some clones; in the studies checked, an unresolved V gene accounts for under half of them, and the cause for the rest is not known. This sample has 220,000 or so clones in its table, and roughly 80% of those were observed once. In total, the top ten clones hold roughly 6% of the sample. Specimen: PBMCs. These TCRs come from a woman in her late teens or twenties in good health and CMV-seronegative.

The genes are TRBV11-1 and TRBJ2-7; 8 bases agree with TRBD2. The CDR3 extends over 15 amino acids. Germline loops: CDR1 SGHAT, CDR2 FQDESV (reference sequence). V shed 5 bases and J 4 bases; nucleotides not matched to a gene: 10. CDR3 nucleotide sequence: TGTGCCAGCAGCGTTTACCGGGGCGGGGGGTACGAGCAGTACTTC. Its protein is CASSVYRGGGYEQYF.

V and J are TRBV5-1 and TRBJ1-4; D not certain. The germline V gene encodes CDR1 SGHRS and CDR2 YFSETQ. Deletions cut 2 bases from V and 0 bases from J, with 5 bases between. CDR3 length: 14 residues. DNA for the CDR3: TGCGCCAGCAGCTTCGCAGCAACTAATGAAAAACTGTTTTTT. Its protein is CASSFAATNEKLFF.

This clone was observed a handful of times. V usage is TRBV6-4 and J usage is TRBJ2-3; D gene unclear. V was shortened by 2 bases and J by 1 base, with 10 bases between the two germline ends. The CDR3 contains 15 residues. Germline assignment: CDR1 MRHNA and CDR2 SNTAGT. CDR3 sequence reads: CASSDGTGGTDTQYF. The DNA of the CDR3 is TGTGCCAGCAGTGACGGAACTGGGGGCACAGATACGCAGTATTTT.

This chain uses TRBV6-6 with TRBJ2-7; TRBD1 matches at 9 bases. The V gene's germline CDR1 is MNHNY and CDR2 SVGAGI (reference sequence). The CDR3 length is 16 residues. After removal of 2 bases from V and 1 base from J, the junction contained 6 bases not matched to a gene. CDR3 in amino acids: CASSYPGTGTSYEQYF. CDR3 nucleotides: TGTGCCAGCAGTTACCCAGGGACAGGGACTTCCTACGAGCAGTACTTC.

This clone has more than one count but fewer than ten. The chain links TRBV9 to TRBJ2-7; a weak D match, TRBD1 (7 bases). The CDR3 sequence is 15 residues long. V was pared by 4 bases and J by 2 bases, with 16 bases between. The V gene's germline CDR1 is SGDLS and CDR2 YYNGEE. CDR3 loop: CASSPSGGTAYEQYF. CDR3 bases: TGTGCCAGCAGCCCGAGTGGAGGGACAGCCTACGAGCAGTACTTC. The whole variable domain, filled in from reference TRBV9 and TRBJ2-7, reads DSGVTQTPKHLITATGQRVTLRCSPRSGDLSVYWYQQSLDQGLQFLIQYYNGEERAKGNILERFSAQQFPDLHSELNLSSLELGDSALYFCASSPSGGTAYEQYFGPGTRLTVT.

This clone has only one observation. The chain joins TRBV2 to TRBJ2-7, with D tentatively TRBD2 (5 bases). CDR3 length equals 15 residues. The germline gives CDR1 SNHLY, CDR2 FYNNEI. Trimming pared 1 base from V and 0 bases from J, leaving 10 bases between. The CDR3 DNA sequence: TGTGCCAGCAGTGAAGACTCGGGGAGCTCCTACGAGCAGTACTTC. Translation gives CASSEDSGSSYEQYF.

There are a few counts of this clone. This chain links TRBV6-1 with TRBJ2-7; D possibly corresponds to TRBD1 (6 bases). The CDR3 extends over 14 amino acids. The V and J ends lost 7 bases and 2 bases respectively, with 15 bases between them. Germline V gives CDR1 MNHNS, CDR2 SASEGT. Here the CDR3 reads CASIMGAAAYEQYF. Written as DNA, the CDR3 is TGTGCCAGCATCATGGGGGCTGCGGCCTACGAGCAGTACTTC.

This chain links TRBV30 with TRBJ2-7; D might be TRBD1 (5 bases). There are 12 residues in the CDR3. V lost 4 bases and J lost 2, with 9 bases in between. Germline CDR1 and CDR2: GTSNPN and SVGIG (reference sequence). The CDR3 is CAWNSGTYEQYF. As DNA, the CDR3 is TGTGCCTGGAATTCAGGGACCTACGAGCAGTACTTC.

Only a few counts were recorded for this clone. The CDR3 DNA reads TGCGCCGGACAGGGCATCCCGTACTCCTATAATTCACCCCTCCACTTT. This translates into CAGQGIPYSYNSPLHF. The chain uses TRBV5-1 and TRBJ1-6, with 8 bases identical to TRBD1. V was clipped by 10 bases and J by 0 bases; unmatched bases: 9. The CDR3 has 16 residues. Germline-derived CDR1 and CDR2 are SGHRS and YFSETQ.

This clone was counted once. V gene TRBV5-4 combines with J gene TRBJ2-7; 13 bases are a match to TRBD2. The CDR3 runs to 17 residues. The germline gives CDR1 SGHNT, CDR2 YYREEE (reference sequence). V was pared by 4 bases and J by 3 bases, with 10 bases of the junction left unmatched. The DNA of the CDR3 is TGTGCCAGCAGCAAGCCGGGACTAGCGGGGACGAGCTACGAGCAGTACTTC. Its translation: CASSKPGLAGTSYEQYF. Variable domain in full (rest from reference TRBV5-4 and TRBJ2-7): ETGVTQSPTHLIKTRGQQVTLRCSSQSGHNTVSWYQQALGQGPQFIFQYYREEENGRGNFPPRFSGLQFPNYSSELNVNALELDDSALYLCASSKPGLAGTSYEQYFGPGTRLTVT.

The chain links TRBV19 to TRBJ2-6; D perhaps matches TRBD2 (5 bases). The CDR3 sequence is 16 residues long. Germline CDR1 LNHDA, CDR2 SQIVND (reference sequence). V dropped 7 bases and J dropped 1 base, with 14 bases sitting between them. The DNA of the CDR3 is TGTGCCAGTAATCCTCTTGGAGGATCTGGGGCCAACGTCCTGACTTTC. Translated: CASNPLGGSGANVLTF.

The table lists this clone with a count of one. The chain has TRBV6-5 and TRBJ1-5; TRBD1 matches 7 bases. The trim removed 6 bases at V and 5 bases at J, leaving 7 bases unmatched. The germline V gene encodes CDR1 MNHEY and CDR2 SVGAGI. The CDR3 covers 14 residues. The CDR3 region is CASRKGQKYQPQHF. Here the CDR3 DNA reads TGTGCCAGCAGGAAGGGACAGAAATATCAGCCCCAGCATTTT.

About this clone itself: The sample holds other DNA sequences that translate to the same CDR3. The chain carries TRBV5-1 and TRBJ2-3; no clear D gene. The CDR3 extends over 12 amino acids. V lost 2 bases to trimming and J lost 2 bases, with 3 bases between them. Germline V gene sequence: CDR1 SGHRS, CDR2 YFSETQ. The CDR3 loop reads CASSLATDTQYF. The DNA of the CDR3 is TGCGCCAGCAGCTTAGCCACAGATACGCAGTATTTT.

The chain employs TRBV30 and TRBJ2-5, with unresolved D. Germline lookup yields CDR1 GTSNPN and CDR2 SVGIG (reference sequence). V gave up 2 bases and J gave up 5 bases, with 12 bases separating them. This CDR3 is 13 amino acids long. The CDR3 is CAWSLLSVETQYF. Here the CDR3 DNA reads TGTGCCTGGAGTCTCCTATCAGTGGAGACCCAGTACTTC.

CDR3 DNA sequence: TGTGCCAGCAGTCCCTTTATAACGGGGGGTACTTTTCCCCAGTACTTC. Translating gives CASSPFITGGTFPQYF. The chain is built from TRBV27 and TRBJ2-5; 7 nucleotides align to TRBD2. CDR1 is MNHEY and CDR2 is SMNVEV in the germline V gene (reference sequence). This CDR3 has 16 amino acids. The V and J ends lost 5 bases and 9 bases, in that order; junction bases with no gene match: 18.

The CDR3 spells CASSRGPAQPQHF. The CDR3, as DNA: TGTGCCAGTTCCCGGGGACCCGCTCAGCCCCAGCATTTT. This chain links TRBV6-5 with TRBJ1-5, with D perhaps matching TRBD1 (5 bases). With 9 bases removed from V and 6 bases from J, the gap between germline ends came to 15 bases. CDR1 is MNHEY and CDR2 is SVGAGI in the germline V gene. The CDR3 spans 13 residues.

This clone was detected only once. The CDR3 loop is CASGWGQGIYNEQFF. The CDR3 DNA sequence: TGTGCTAGTGGTTGGGGACAGGGGATCTACAATGAGCAGTTCTTC. This chain uses TRBV12-5 with TRBJ2-1, with TRBD1 identical over 10 bases. Looked up from germline, CDR1 is LGHNT and CDR2 is FRNRAP. The V gene end was trimmed by 4 bases and the J gene end by 3 bases; junction bases not matched to a gene: 3. CDR3 length: 15 amino acids.

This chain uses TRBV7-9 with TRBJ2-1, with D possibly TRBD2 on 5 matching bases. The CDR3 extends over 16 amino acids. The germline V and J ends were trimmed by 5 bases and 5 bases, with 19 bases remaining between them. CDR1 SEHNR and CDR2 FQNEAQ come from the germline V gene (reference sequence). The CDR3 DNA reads TGTGCCAGCAGCGCATCCGTCAGAGGGTTTGACAATGAGCAGTTCTTC. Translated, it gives CASSASVRGFDNEQFF.

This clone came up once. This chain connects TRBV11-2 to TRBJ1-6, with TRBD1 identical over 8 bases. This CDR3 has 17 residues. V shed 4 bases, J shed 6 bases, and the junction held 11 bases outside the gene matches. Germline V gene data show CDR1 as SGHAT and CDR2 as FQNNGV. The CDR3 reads CASSSLFDRGSNSPLHF. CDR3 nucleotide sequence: TGTGCCAGCAGCTCCCTTTTTGACAGGGGTAGTAATTCACCCCTCCACTTT.

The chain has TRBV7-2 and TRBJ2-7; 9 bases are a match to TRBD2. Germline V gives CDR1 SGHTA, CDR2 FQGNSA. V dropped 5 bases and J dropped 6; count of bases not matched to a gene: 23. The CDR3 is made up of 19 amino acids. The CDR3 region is CASSRRRIRLADNLSEQYF. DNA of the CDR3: TGTGCCAGCAGCCGCAGGAGGATTCGACTAGCGGACAACCTCTCCGAGCAGTACTTC.